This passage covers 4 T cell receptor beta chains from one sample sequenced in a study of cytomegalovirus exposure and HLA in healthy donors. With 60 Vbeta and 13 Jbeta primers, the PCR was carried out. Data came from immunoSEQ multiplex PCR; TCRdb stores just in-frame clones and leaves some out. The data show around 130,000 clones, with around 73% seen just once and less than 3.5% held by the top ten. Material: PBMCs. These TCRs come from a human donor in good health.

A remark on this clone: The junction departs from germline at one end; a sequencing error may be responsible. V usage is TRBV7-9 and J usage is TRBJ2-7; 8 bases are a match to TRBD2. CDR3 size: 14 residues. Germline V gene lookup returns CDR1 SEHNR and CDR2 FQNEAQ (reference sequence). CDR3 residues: CSSSLASGSHEQYF. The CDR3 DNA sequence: TGTTCCAGCAGCTTAGCTAGCGGGTCCCACGAGCAGTACTTC.

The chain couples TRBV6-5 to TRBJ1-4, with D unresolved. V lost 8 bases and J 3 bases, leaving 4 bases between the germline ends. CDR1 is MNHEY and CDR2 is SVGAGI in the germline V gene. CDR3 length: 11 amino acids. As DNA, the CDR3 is TGTGCCAGCTCGGCTAATGAAAAACTGTTTTTT. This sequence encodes CASSANEKLFF.

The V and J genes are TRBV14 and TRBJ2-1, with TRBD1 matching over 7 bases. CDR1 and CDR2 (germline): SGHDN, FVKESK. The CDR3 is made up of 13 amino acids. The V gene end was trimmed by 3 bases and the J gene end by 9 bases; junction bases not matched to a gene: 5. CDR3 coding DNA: TGTGCCAGCAGCCACCCCGACAGGGTTGAGCAGTTCTTC. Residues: CASSHPDRVEQFF.

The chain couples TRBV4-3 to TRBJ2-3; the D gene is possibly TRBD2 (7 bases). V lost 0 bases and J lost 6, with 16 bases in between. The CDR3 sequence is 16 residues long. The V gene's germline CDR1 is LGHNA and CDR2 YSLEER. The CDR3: CASSQDRSGRGDTQYF. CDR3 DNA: TGCGCCAGCAGCCAAGATCGGTCAGGGAGGGGGGATACGCAGTATTTT.